The 15 T cell receptor beta chains presented below share a single source sample, sequenced in a study of T cells in tuberculosis. Sequencing was performed with immunoSEQ multiplex PCR; in TCRdb, only in-frame clones are kept and a portion is missing. The sample includes over 30,000 clones, 97% of them seen just once. The sequencing sample was made of PBMCs. The receptors were gathered from a donor under 30 with latent tuberculosis or without tuberculosis infection.

This chain joins TRBV7-9 and TRBJ2-6, with 11 bases matching TRBD2. CDR1 and CDR2 from the germline V gene are SEHNR and FQNEAQ (reference sequence). V was clipped by 1 base and J by 5 bases; unmatched bases: 4. CDR3 length: 17 residues. CDR3 sequence reads: CASSLVSGRGRANVLTF. The CDR3 DNA follows: TGTGCCAGCAGCTTAGTTAGCGGGAGGGGCCGGGCCAACGTCCTGACTTTC.

This chain connects TRBV4-1 to TRBJ2-5; tentative D call: TRBD2 (6 bases). The V and J ends lost 0 bases and 2 bases respectively, with 10 bases between them. This CDR3 has 15 amino acids. Germline loops: CDR1 MGHRA, CDR2 YSYEKL. Here the CDR3 reads CASSQEYRGQETQYF. In DNA form, the CDR3 reads TGCGCCAGCAGCCAAGAATACCGGGGGCAAGAGACCCAGTACTTC.

V and J are TRBV15 and TRBJ1-4; 7 nucleotides line up with TRBD1. The V and J ends lost 5 bases and 8 bases, in that order; junction bases with no gene match: 5. This CDR3 contains 13 residues. Germline V lookup: CDR1 LNHNV, CDR2 YYDKDF (reference sequence). The CDR3 coding sequence is TGTGCCACCAGCCGTGACAGGGACGAAAAACTGTTTTTT. It yields the protein CATSRDRDEKLFF. The full variable domain, its missing parts supplied by reference TRBV15 and TRBJ1-4, is DAMVIQNPRYQVTQFGKPVTLSCSQTLNHNVMYWYQQKSSQAPKLLFHYYDKDFNNEADTPDNFQSRRPNTSFCFLDIRSPGLGDTAMYLCATSRDRDEKLFFGSGTQLSVL.

The chain combines TRBV5-1 with TRBJ1-1; D is unclear. V lost 3 bases, J lost 9 bases, and 12 bases lay in between. The CDR3 consists of 12 residues. Germline V lookup: CDR1 SGHRS, CDR2 YFSETQ. The CDR3 DNA follows: TGCGCCAGCAGCTCGGGCGGGAGTCAAGCTTTCTTT. This sequence encodes CASSSGGSQAFF.

The chain carries TRBV7-8 and TRBJ2-1; no clear D gene. CDR3 size: 12 residues. From germline, CDR1 is SGHVS and CDR2 FQNEAQ. V shed 1 base and J shed 8 bases, with 6 bases lying between them. The CDR3 here is CASSLVEHEQFF. The CDR3 coding sequence is TGTGCCAGCAGCTTAGTTGAGCATGAGCAGTTCTTC.

The chain joins TRBV11-2 to TRBJ1-5; 7 bases fit TRBD1. The ends lost 3 bases at V and 1 base at J; junction bases unmatched: 15. The CDR3 has 19 residues. Germline loops: CDR1 SGHAT, CDR2 FQNNGV. CDR3 coding DNA: TGTGCCAGCAGCTTCCTCGATTTTTGTGTAGGGGGCAGCAATCAGCCCCAGCATTTT. This translates into CASSFLDFCVGGSNQPQHF.

This clone was detected once. CDR3 sequence: CATSRDPQETQYF. The DNA of the CDR3 is TGTGCCACCAGCAGAGACCCTCAGGAGACCCAGTACTTC. This sequence joins TRBV15 and TRBJ2-5; D is unclear. The CDR3 spans 13 residues. The germline CDR1 and CDR2 sequences are LNHNV and YYDKDF (reference sequence). Trimming removed 0 bases at V and 5 bases at J, with 7 bases between.

The chain combines TRBV4-2 with TRBJ2-7, with 8 bases matching TRBD2. With V trimmed by 1 base and J by 3 bases, 5 bases remained unmatched. The CDR3 totals 15 residues. Germline V lookup: CDR1 LGHNA, CDR2 YNFKEQ. This CDR3 reads CASSQVGTRFYEQYF. Here the CDR3 DNA reads TGTGCCAGCAGCCAAGTGGGGACTAGGTTCTACGAGCAGTACTTC.

V is TRBV9 and J is TRBJ2-7; D is undetermined. Germline assignment: CDR1 SGDLS and CDR2 YYNGEE. This CDR3 comprises 13 residues. The V end lost 0 bases, the J end lost 3 bases, and 7 bases lay between the germline ends. This CDR3 is CASSVGPFYEQYF. The CDR3 nucleotides are TGTGCCAGCAGCGTAGGGCCGTTCTACGAGCAGTACTTC.

This chain uses TRBV4-1 with TRBJ2-5; TRBD2 matches at 14 bases. The CDR3 runs 20 residues. V lost 0 bases, J lost 5 bases, and 14 bases stayed unmatched. Germline CDR1 MGHRA, CDR2 YSYEKL. This chain's CDR3 is CASSQDIATSGGGPRETQYF. CDR3 coding DNA: TGCGCCAGCAGCCAAGATATCGCGACTAGCGGGGGGGGCCCCCGTGAGACCCAGTACTTC.

V usage is TRBV5-1 and J usage is TRBJ2-5; 9 bases map to TRBD2. V lost 2 bases to trimming and J lost 1 base; unmatched junction nucleotides: 3. The germline V gene encodes CDR1 SGHRS and CDR2 YFSETQ. CDR3 length: 15 residues. CDR3 in amino acids: CASSFLAGTQETQYF. In DNA form, the CDR3 reads TGCGCCAGCAGCTTCCTAGCGGGGACCCAAGAGACCCAGTACTTC.

V is TRBV2 and J is TRBJ1-2; 8 nucleotides agree with TRBD1. Germline CDR1 is SNHLY and CDR2 is FYNNEI. J gave up 7 bases and V 0 bases, and 10 bases lay outside the gene matches. This CDR3 is built from 16 residues. The DNA for the CDR3 is TGTGCCAGCAGTGAAGCGCTTCAGGACAGGGCCGCTGGCTACACCTTC. Protein sequence: CASSEALQDRAAGYTF.

The chain recombines TRBV6-1 with TRBJ1-2; possibly TRBD1 for D (6 bases). The length of the CDR3 is 15 residues. Germline CDR1 and CDR2: MNHNS and SASEGT. V lost 4 bases and J lost 7, with 19 bases in between. This CDR3 is CASSGPGHEDSGYTF. The DNA for the CDR3 is TGTGCCAGCAGTGGACCGGGACACGAGGATAGTGGCTACACCTTC.

The chain links TRBV27 to TRBJ1-5; 8 nucleotides match TRBD1. Germline V gene lookup returns CDR1 MNHEY and CDR2 SMNVEV (reference sequence). The CDR3 extends over 16 amino acids. Trimming cost V 5 bases and J 7 bases; bases outside gene matches: 13. CDR3 nucleotide sequence: TGTGCCAGCAGTCCCCGGACAGGGAGGATACAGCAGCCCCAGCATTTT. Protein product: CASSPRTGRIQQPQHF.

The rearrangement joins TRBV4-1 to TRBJ2-6, with D perhaps TRBD1 (6 bases). CDR3 length: 19 amino acids. V was clipped by 8 bases and J by 1 base, with 24 bases between them. CDR1 and CDR2 from the germline V gene are MGHRA and YSYEKL. The DNA of the CDR3 is TGCGCCAGCCACGATAACCAACAGGGTGCTTTGTCTGGGGCCAACGTCCTGACTTTC. Its translation: CASHDNQQGALSGANVLTF.